The present entry profiles one T cell receptor (beta chain) with its context. Its antigen is unidentified. The data originate from a study of long-term antiretroviral therapy in people with HIV. Researchers ran immunoSEQ v3.0 at survey level. Generated by immunoSEQ multiplex PCR, the TCRdb table keeps only in-frame clones and is missing some. The table lists tens of thousands of clones, about 88% of them singletons, with 6.4% in the top ten. Overall study findings and caveats: The clones with expansion before ART were dominant in the repertoire at all time points. Comparison with controls showed narrower CDR3 length ranges in HIV repertoires. On ART adherence, viral resistance or therapy changes, no data were available.

Before DNA extraction, about 0.95-10 million cryopreserved PBMC were held in the samples. With 0 bases removed from V and 3 bases from J, the gap between germline ends came to 7 bases. Germline V gene data show CDR1 as SGHAT and CDR2 as FQNNGV. CDR3 length equals 14 residues. The chain carries TRBV11-2 and TRBJ2-3; no clear D. The sequencing used unsorted PBMCs, collected 0.6 years after starting antiretroviral therapy. The sequence was collected from a man aged 60-69 years with HIV. CDR3 nucleotide sequence: TGTGCCAGCAGCTTAGATGCTGGTACAGATACGCAGTATTTT. Residues: CASSLDAGTDTQYF.